These T cell receptor beta chains were read from a single sample in a study of PD-L1 blockade in urothelial cancer. The table came from immunoSEQ multiplex PCR; TCRdb's copy has only in-frame clones and leaves some out. Among approximately 51,000 clones listed, around 84% were seen once. Source: PBMCs, taken around atezolizumab (anti-PD-L1) treatment. The receptors originated from a man in his sixties with urothelial cancer. Both conserved end residues are part of each CDR3. A D gene is named only where the DNA matches it firmly. A clone size is listed for some rows: how often the clone was seen (once, few, many), or a class if it is expanded.

.	TRBJ1-6	TRBV5-1	.	TGCGCCAGCAGCCGTACAGGTCCCAACGATCCCCTCCACTTT	CASSRTGPNDPLHF
.	TRBJ2-1	TRBV5-4	.	TGTGCCATTACGCCTAAGGGTGTGGGGCTAGCGTTAGACAATGAGCAGTTCTTC	CAITPKGVGLALDNEQFF
.	TRBJ2-1	TRBV19	.	TGTGCCAGTAGCACTAGGGATGAGCAGTTCTTC	CASSTRDEQFF
few	TRBJ1-6	TRBV5-4	.	TGTGCCAGCAGCTTCCAGGGTTCACCCCTCCACTTT	CASSFQGSPLHF
once	TRBJ1-1	TRBV19	.	TGTGCCAGTAGGAGGACGGGGGAGACTGAAGCTTTCTTT	CASRRTGETEAFF
.	TRBJ2-7	TRBV7-8	.	TGTGCCAGCAGCCCCGCCGGGACACCAGGCGGCTACGAGCAGTACTTC	CASSPAGTPGGYEQYF
.	TRBJ1-4	TRBV2	.	TGTGCCAGCAGGTTTGAACCGGGTTTGATGTTTTTT	CASRFEPGLMFF
.	TRBJ1-1	TRBV7-2	TRBD1	TGTGCCAGCAGCTTACCAACAGGGGCCACTGAAGCTTTCTTT	CASSLPTGATEAFF
.	TRBJ1-3	TRBV30	.	TGTGCCTGGAGCGAAGAGGCCAGCTCTGGAAACACCATATATTTT	CAWSEEASSGNTIYF
once	TRBJ2-2	TRBV2	TRBD2	TGTGCCAGCAGCCCAAACGGCCTAGCGGGGTGGAACACCGGGGAGCTGTTTTTT	CASSPNGLAGWNTGELFF
.	TRBJ2-1	TRBV6-5	TRBD2	TGTGCCAGCAGGGCAGCCGGGACTAGCGTTAGTGAGCAGTTCTTC	CASRAAGTSVSEQFF
.	TRBJ2-7	TRBV6-1	.	TGTGCCAGCACCCAAGGTCAGGGGTCCCTCTACGAGCAGTACTTC	CASTQGQGSLYEQYF
.	TRBJ2-7	TRBV11-2	TRBD1	TGTGCCAGCACCTTAAGGGCAGGGGGCTCCTACGAGCAGTACTTC	CASTLRAGGSYEQYF
.	TRBJ2-6	TRBV10-3	TRBD2	TGTGCCAGTTATGTGGGAGGGAACTCTGGGGCCAACGTCCTGACTTTC	CASYVGGNSGANVLTF
.	TRBJ2-7	TRBV5-1	.	TGCGCCAGCAGCATTACCATAACTGTCTTCGAGCAGTACTTC	CASSITITVFEQYF
.	TRBJ2-2	TRBV2	TRBD1	TGTGCCAGCAGTTTACAGGGGTCGTTCACCGGGGAGCTGTTTTTT	CASSLQGSFTGELFF
.	TRBJ2-5	TRBV5-1	.	TGCGCCAGCAGCTTGGTCGGGAGAGGGGACGAAGAGACCCAGTACTTC	CASSLVGRGDEETQYF
.	TRBJ1-5	TRBV5-6	TRBD1	TGTGCCAGCAGCCAAAGACGACAGGGGAATAGGGGCAATCAGCCCCAGCATTTT	CASSQRRQGNRGNQPQHF
.	TRBJ1-5	TRBV7-9	.	TGTGCCAGCAGCTTCAACAGTCCCAATCAGCCCCAGCATTTT	CASSFNSPNQPQHF
.	TRBJ2-5	TRBV30	TRBD1	TGTGCCTGGAGTGTACAGTTGGCAGGGGGCGTAGAGACCCAGTACTTC	CAWSVQLAGGVETQYF
.	TRBJ1-2	TRBV2	TRBD1	TGTGCCAGCAGTGAAGTGCTCGGGACAGTTGGCTACACCTTC	CASSEVLGTVGYTF
few	TRBJ1-2	TRBV11-3	TRBD1	TGTGCCAGCAGCCGACAGGGACATGGCTACACCTTC	CASSRQGHGYTF
.	TRBJ1-1	TRBV5-1	.	TGCGCCAGCAGCTTGGATACAGGGCGGGGGACTGAAGCTTTCTTT	CASSLDTGRGTEAFF
.	TRBJ1-2	TRBV30	.	TGTGCCTGGAGTGTACGAGAAGGGACAGGCTACACCTTC	CAWSVREGTGYTF
.	TRBJ1-1	TRBV2	TRBD1	TGTGCCAGCAGACAGGGGGGCGAAGGTGAAGCTTTCTTT	CASRQGGEGEAFF
.	TRBJ2-5	TRBV5-8	TRBD2	TGTGCCAGCAGCCAGGGACTAGCGGGTAAAGAGACCCAGTACTTC	CASSQGLAGKETQYF
.	TRBJ2-7	TRBV5-1	TRBD1	TGCGCCAGCGGACGAGGGACAGGGGAATCCTACGAGCAGTACTTC	CASGRGTGESYEQYF
.	TRBJ1-3	TRBV5-6	TRBD1	TGTGCCAGCAGCTTTGACAGGGGGAGCTCTGGAAACACCATATATTTT	CASSFDRGSSGNTIYF
.	TRBJ1-2	TRBV7-6	.	TGTGCCAGCAGCTTAGATCAGGGCAGGAAGGGCTACACCTTC	CASSLDQGRKGYTF
.	TRBJ2-7	TRBV6-5	TRBD1	TGTGCCAGCAGTCAAACCTCAGGGGGTGTAGTGCAGTACTTC	CASSQTSGGVVQYF
.	TRBJ1-6	TRBV6-6	.	TGTGCCAGCACCACCAAAGCGGGGTATAATTCACCCCTCCACTTT	CASTTKAGYNSPLHF
.	TRBJ2-3	TRBV4-3	.	TGCGCCAGCAGCCAAGCCCAGAGCACAGATACGCAGTATTTT	CASSQAQSTDTQYF
.	TRBJ2-3	TRBV5-1	.	TGCGCCAGCAGCTTGGCCGTAATCCCAGATACGCAGTATTTT	CASSLAVIPDTQYF
.	TRBJ2-3	TRBV7-9	.	TGTGCCAGCAGCTCCCAGGGGACCCCAGATACGCAGTATTTT	CASSSQGTPDTQYF
once	TRBJ2-5	TRBV5-1	TRBD2	TGCGCCAGCGTATACGGCGGGGGGGCAGAAGAGACCCAGTACTTC	CASVYGGGAEETQYF
once	TRBJ2-1	TRBV7-2	.	TGTGCCAGCAGCTTAGCGAATTCAGGATTGGAGCAGTTCTTC	CASSLANSGLEQFF
.	TRBJ2-7	TRBV29-1	TRBD1	TGCAGCGTGGGAACGGGGACAGGGACCTACGAGCAGTACTTC	CSVGTGTGTYEQYF
once	TRBJ2-4	TRBV9	.	TGTGCCAGCAGCGTAGAAGGTCAGGGGTGGGGATCAAACATTCAGTACTTC	CASSVEGQGWGSNIQYF
.	TRBJ1-1	TRBV5-1	.	TGCGCCAGCAGCTGGGAAACAGGGAGAGGCACTGAAGCTTTCTTT	CASSWETGRGTEAFF
once	TRBJ1-1	TRBV5-1	TRBD1	TGCGCCAGCAGCTGGGGGGGGACAGGGTCTGATGCTTTCTTT	CASSWGGTGSDAFF
.	TRBJ1-1	TRBV29-1	.	TGCAGCGTAACTGATAGCACTGAAGCTTTCTTT	CSVTDSTEAFF
.	TRBJ1-1	TRBV19	TRBD1	TGTGCCAGTAGCCGGGACAGGGGATTGAACACTGAAGCTTTCTTT	CASSRDRGLNTEAFF
.	TRBJ1-6	TRBV6-5	.	TGTGCCAGCAGTTACTCGGCACAGGTGTCGAATTCACCCCTCCACTTT	CASSYSAQVSNSPLHF
.	TRBJ2-7	TRBV4-3	.	TGCGCCAGCAGCCAAGGAATCCGGTACGAGCAGTACTTC	CASSQGIRYEQYF
.	TRBJ2-3	TRBV18	.	TGTGCCAGCTCACCGACAACAGGGGATACGCAGTATTTT	CASSPTTGDTQYF
.	TRBJ1-2	TRBV11-2	TRBD1	TGTGCCAGCAGCTTGACCGGGACAGGGGCGGTCTACTATGGCTACACCTTC	CASSLTGTGAVYYGYTF